This T cell receptor beta chain was documented in a study of blood T cell repertoires in COVID-19. Overall study context: Sample material is recorded as cDNA or gDNA derived from T cells, B-cell-depleted T cells, or PBMCs.

Sequencing used immunoSEQ multiplex PCR; TCRdb keeps in-frame clones, though not all of them. The table has approximately 110,000 clones, around 91% seen once. CDR3 length equals 15 residues. Germline loops: CDR1 SEHNR, CDR2 FQNEAQ (reference sequence). The V segment lost 7 bases and the J segment 5 bases; nucleotides outside the gene matches: 9. Sequences were obtained from peripheral blood. The rearrangement uses TRBV7-9 and TRBJ2-3, with TRBD1 identical over 10 bases. This clonotype originated in a woman aged 80 or older with acute or convalescent COVID-19. CDR3 protein: CASTRWTGGEDTQYF. The CDR3 coding sequence is TGTGCCAGCACCCGATGGACAGGGGGGGAAGATACGCAGTATTTT.